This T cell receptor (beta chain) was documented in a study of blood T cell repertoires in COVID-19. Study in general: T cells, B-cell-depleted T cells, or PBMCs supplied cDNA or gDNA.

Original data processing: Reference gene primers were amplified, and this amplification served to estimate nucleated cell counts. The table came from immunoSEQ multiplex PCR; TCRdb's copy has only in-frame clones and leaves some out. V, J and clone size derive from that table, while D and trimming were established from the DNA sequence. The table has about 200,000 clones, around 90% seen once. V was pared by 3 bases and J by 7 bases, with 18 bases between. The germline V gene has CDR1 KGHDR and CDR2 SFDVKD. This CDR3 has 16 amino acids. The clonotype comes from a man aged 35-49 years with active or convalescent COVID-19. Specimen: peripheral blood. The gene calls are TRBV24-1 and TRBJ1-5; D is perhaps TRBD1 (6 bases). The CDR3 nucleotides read TGTGCCACCAGTGATCCCTCCACAGGGTTCGGCCAGCCCCAGCATTTT. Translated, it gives CATSDPSTGFGQPQHF.